This T cell receptor beta chain was captured by sequencing in a study of T cells after yellow fever vaccination. TCRdb independently ran MiXCR on the 5' RACE reads; one entry per CDR3 protein. The sample consists of 500,000 to 650,000 distinct CDR3 sequences, less than 20% of them appearing once. V lost 5 bases and J 3 bases, leaving 11 bases between the germline ends. The CDR3 has 14 residues. The V and J genes are TRBV12-3 or TRBV12-4 and TRBJ2-1; D is perhaps TRBD2 (6 bases). The clonotype was recovered from a man aged 18 to 29 who received the YFV17D yellow fever vaccine. This material consisted of PBMCs, taken about 5 days after the first yellow fever vaccination. CDR3 DNA: TGTGCCAGCAGTCTCGGGACTGTCTACAATGAGCAGTTCTTC. It specifies CASSLGTVYNEQFF.